Below, 26 T cell receptor beta chains from the same sample are listed, as sequenced in a study of spatial heterogeneity in lung cancer. One entry per CDR3 protein, called by TCRdb with MiXCR from the 5' RACE reads. The data contain some 21,000 distinct CDR3 sequences, roughly 4.5% of them singletons. Sample time point: sample taken at primary tumor resection. The sequences come from PBMCs, collected at surgery. These receptors all stem from a male donor with early-stage non-small cell lung cancer.

At least ten counts were recorded for this clonotype. One end of the junction fails to match germline, which may point to a read error. The CDR3 reads CASSLARWTLVFF. CDR3 sequence (DNA): TGTGCCAGCAGTTTAGCGCGTTGGACCTTGGTATTCTTT. The chain couples TRBV12-3 or TRBV12-4 to TRBJ2-3; D is ambiguous. The CDR3 runs to 13 residues.

In its sample, this clonotype was seen many times. The chain uses TRBV3-1 and TRBJ2-7; a weak D match, TRBD1 (6 bases). V was pared by 8 bases and J by 4 bases, with 24 bases between. There are 16 residues in the CDR3. CDR1 LGHDT and CDR2 YNNKEL come from the germline V gene (reference sequence). CDR3 coding DNA: TGTGCCAGCCATTTACAACTTATCAGAGGGGGATACGAGCAGTACTTC. Translated: CASHLQLIRGGYEQYF.

CDR3 bases: TGTGCCAGCTCATCGGGGGGCAGCTATGGCTACACCTTC. As protein: CASSSGGSYGYTF. J is TRBJ1-2 and V is TRBV18; weak D call: TRBD1 (6 bases). With 5 bases removed from V and 4 bases from J, the gap between germline ends came to 11 bases. The CDR3 covers 13 residues. The germline gives CDR1 KGHSH, CDR2 LQKENI.

This clonotype was seen ten or more times. The V gene is TRBV24-1, the J gene TRBJ1-5; D is undetermined. The CDR3 is made up of 17 amino acids. Per germline, CDR1 KGHDR and CDR2 SFDVKD. With 3 bases removed from V and 0 bases from J, the gap between germline ends came to 14 bases. The CDR3 reads CATSDGGGLGSNQPQHF. The CDR3 DNA is TGTGCCACCAGTGATGGCGGCGGGCTAGGTAGCAATCAGCCCCAGCATTTT.

This clonotype was seen at least ten times. The rearrangement uses TRBV28 and TRBJ2-2; no reliable D call. Looked up from germline, CDR1 is MDHEN and CDR2 is SYDVKM. There are 14 residues in the CDR3. V lost 4 bases and J 5 bases, leaving 11 bases between the germline ends. The CDR3 nucleotides are TGTGCCAGCAGTTCGGCACGTCGGACCGGGGAGCTGTTTTTT. This encodes CASSSARRTGELFF.

This clonotype was counted ten times or more. The V and J genes are TRBV11-2 and TRBJ1-1, with 10 positions matching TRBD1. The V gene's germline CDR1 is SGHAT and CDR2 FQNNGV. The CDR3 loop spans 14 amino acids. Germline trimming cut 4 bases from V and 5 bases from J; bases unmatched to any gene: 4. The CDR3, as DNA: TGTGCCAGCAGCTCGGACAGGGGGGTTACTGAAGCTTTCTTT. It yields the protein CASSSDRGVTEAFF.

This clonotype was seen at least ten times. The chain uses TRBV7-2 and TRBJ1-5; no reliable D call. The V and J ends lost 2 bases and 0 bases respectively, with 8 bases between them. CDR1 is SGHTA and CDR2 is FQGNSA in the germline V gene. This CDR3 spans 15 amino acids. CDR3 amino acids: CASSLIRASNQPQHF. The CDR3 bases are TGTGCCAGCAGCTTAATACGGGCTAGCAATCAGCCCCAGCATTTT.

This clonotype was recorded many times. The chain links TRBV2 to TRBJ2-3; 12 bases agree with TRBD2. CDR3 length: 16 residues. The trim removed 3 bases at V and 3 bases at J, leaving 4 bases unmatched. Germline V CDR1 and CDR2: SNHLY, FYNNEI. In nucleotides, the CDR3 is TGTGCCAGCAGTGAGACTAGCGGGAGTTCAACAGATACGCAGTATTTT. Protein product: CASSETSGSSTDTQYF.

Only one count was recorded for this clonotype. The genes are TRBV5-5 and TRBJ1-1; D is uncertain. Germline values: CDR1 SGHKS, CDR2 YYEKEE (reference sequence). The CDR3 runs to 12 residues. V was pared by 0 bases and J by 11 bases, with 11 bases between. The chain's CDR3 is CASSLGVMSAFF. In DNA form, the CDR3 reads TGTGCCAGCAGCTTGGGGGTAATGTCGGCTTTCTTT.

V is TRBV5-1 and J is TRBJ2-2; 14 bases are shared with TRBD2. This CDR3 has 17 amino acids. The V segment lost 4 bases and the J segment 7 bases; nucleotides outside the gene matches: 9. Germline CDR1 reads SGHRS; CDR2 reads YFSETQ. CDR3 region: CASSETSGRASIGELFF. The CDR3 nucleotides read TGCGCCAGCAGCGAGACTAGCGGGAGGGCCTCGATCGGGGAGCTGTTTTTT.

This clonotype has more than one count but fewer than ten. V and J are TRBV5-5 and TRBJ1-1; D is ambiguous. The CDR3 is 15 residues long. Trimming pared 0 bases from V and 1 base from J, leaving 10 bases between. The germline V gene has CDR1 SGHKS and CDR2 YYEKEE (reference sequence). The CDR3 sequence: CASSLAIGRNTEAFF. DNA of the CDR3: TGTGCCAGCAGCTTGGCCATAGGAAGGAACACTGAAGCTTTCTTT.

This clonotype has a count of ten or more. V and J are TRBV5-4 and TRBJ1-2, with 7 bases matching TRBD1. CDR1 and CDR2 (germline): SGHNT, YYREEE (reference sequence). V trimming: 5 bases; J trimming: 7 bases; junction bases outside the gene matches: 11. CDR3 length equals 14 residues. The DNA for the CDR3 is TGTGCCAGCAGGACGAACAGGGGAACTTTTGGCTACACCTTC. Translating gives CASRTNRGTFGYTF.

This clonotype was detected a few times. The chain recombines TRBV20-1 with TRBJ2-1, with 9 nucleotides matching TRBD2. This CDR3 spans 16 amino acids. V lost 5 bases and J lost 0; bases outside the gene matches: 8. Germline CDR1 and CDR2: DFQATT and SNEGSKA (reference sequence). The CDR3, as DNA: TGCAGTGCTGCAAATAGCGGGAGAAGCTCCTACAATGAGCAGTTCTTC. This sequence encodes CSAANSGRSSYNEQFF.

This clonotype was found many times. This sequence joins TRBV3-1 and TRBJ2-2; D is perhaps TRBD2 (5 bases). CDR3 size: 11 residues. Trimming left V 10 bases short and J 5 bases short, with 8 bases between. CDR1 is LGHDT, CDR2 YNNKEL, per germline (reference sequence). The chain's CDR3 is CATGRTGELFF. The CDR3 DNA sequence: TGTGCCACGGGGAGAACCGGGGAGCTGTTTTTT. The entire variable domain, with the rest obtained from reference TRBV3-1 and TRBJ2-2, is as follows: DTAVSQTPKYLVTQMGNDKSIKCEQNLGHDTMYWYKQDSKKFLKIMFSYNNKELIINETVPNRFSPKSPDKAHLNLHINSLELGDSAVYFCATGRTGELFFGEGSRLTVL.

This clonotype is categorized as medium-sized. CDR3 in DNA: TGCGCCAGCAGCTTGGCGATAGCGGGAGGCCCGGCCGACGAGCAGTACTTC. The encoded protein is CASSLAIAGGPADEQYF. The rearrangement links TRBV5-1 to TRBJ2-7; 10 bases align to TRBD2. The CDR3 runs 17 residues. CDR1 SGHRS and CDR2 YFSETQ come from the germline V gene. Trimming at V came to 0 bases and at J to 5 bases, leaving 11 bases not matched to a gene.

This clonotype was observed many times. The chain carries TRBV20-1 and TRBJ1-5, with 7 bases aligning to TRBD1. V lost 1 base to trimming and J lost 3 bases; unmatched junction nucleotides: 3. Looked up from germline, CDR1 is DFQATT and CDR2 is SNEGSKA (reference sequence). This CDR3 has 14 amino acids. CDR3 loop: CSARGDSNNQPQHF. CDR3 coding DNA: TGCAGTGCTAGAGGGGACAGTAACAATCAGCCCCAGCATTTT.

This clonotype was seen many times. The chain couples TRBV3-1 to TRBJ1-2; the D gene is possibly TRBD1 (5 bases). CDR3 length equals 16 residues. The ends were cut back, 6 bases at V and 6 bases at J, with 23 bases in the middle. Germline V lookup: CDR1 LGHDT, CDR2 YNNKEL (reference sequence). The CDR3 nucleotides read TGTGCCAGCAGTGGGCCCGCTCGGGGCCCCGACGATGGCTACACCTTC. Translated, it gives CASSGPARGPDDGYTF.

The table lists this clonotype with many counts. The rearrangement uses TRBV7-3 and TRBJ2-3; TRBD1 matches 8 bases. Germline V gene data show CDR1 as SGHTA and CDR2 as FQGTGA. CDR3 size: 15 residues. Trimming removed 5 bases from V and 3 bases from J; junction bases left unmatched: 7. The DNA of the CDR3 is TGTGCCAGCAGCAGAACAGGGGGTAGGACAGATACGCAGTATTTT. Its protein is CASSRTGGRTDTQYF.

As for this clonotype: A much larger clone is a single base away; this may be a read error. The CDR3 reads CASSTADNQPQHF. The CDR3 DNA reads as TGTGCCAGCTCAACAGCCGACAATCAGCCCCAGCATTTT. The chain recombines TRBV18 with TRBJ1-5; D gene ambiguous. This CDR3 has 13 residues. Deletions cut 5 bases from V and 3 bases from J, with 8 bases between. Looked up from germline, CDR1 is KGHSH and CDR2 is LQKENI.

This clonotype was seen at least ten times. The rearrangement uses TRBV7-2 and TRBJ1-5, with TRBD1 identical over 12 bases. With 4 bases clipped from V and 6 bases from J, the junction kept 7 bases outside the gene matches. This CDR3 contains 16 residues. The germline CDR1 and CDR2 sequences are SGHTA and FQGNSA. Here the CDR3 reads CASSYRDRGHGQPQHF. DNA for the CDR3: TGTGCCAGCAGCTACCGGGACAGGGGGCACGGTCAGCCCCAGCATTTT.

The chain links TRBV18 to TRBJ2-3, with a tentative D call TRBD2 (5 bases). Germline values: CDR1 KGHSH, CDR2 LQKENI. CDR3 length equals 18 residues. Trimming left V 6 bases short and J 3 bases short, with 25 bases between. The CDR3 bases are TGTGCCAGCTCCCCCGGATCCCGGAGTCTGGGAGTAACAGATACGCAGTATTTT. Translation: CASSPGSRSLGVTDTQYF.

This chain uses TRBV6-1 with TRBJ1-5, with no clear D. Per the germline V gene, CDR1 is MNHNS and CDR2 is SASEGT. V dropped 4 bases and J dropped 4 bases, with 11 bases sitting between them. This CDR3 contains 14 residues. The CDR3 coding sequence is TGTGCCAGCAGTGGTAGGGCAGCGAATCAGCCCCAGCATTTT. As protein: CASSGRAANQPQHF.

This clonotype was detected ten times or more. CDR3 DNA: TGCGCCAGCAGCTTGAGGCAGGGAGGAACTGAAGCTTTCTTT. This translates into CASSLRQGGTEAFF. This chain joins TRBV5-1 and TRBJ1-1; tentative D call: TRBD1 (5 bases). CDR3 size: 14 residues. CDR1 is SGHRS, CDR2 YFSETQ, per germline. V lost 1 base, J lost 5 bases, and 12 bases lay in between. The variable domain in full, completed from reference TRBV5-1 and TRBJ1-1, reads KAGVTQTPRYLIKTRGQQVTLSCSPISGHRSVSWYQQTPGQGLQFLFEYFSETQRNKGNFPGRFSGRQFSNSRSEMNVSTLELGDSALYLCASSLRQGGTEAFFGQGTRLTVV.

This clonotype was detected ten times or more. The gene calls are TRBV28 and TRBJ2-1, with a tentative D call TRBD2 (6 bases). Trimming removed 5 bases at V and 6 bases at J, with 14 bases between. Germline V gives CDR1 MDHEN, CDR2 SYDVKM. CDR3 length: 14 residues. The DNA of the CDR3 is TGTGCCAGCAGTCCTCCCGGGAGCTTCAATGAGCAGTTCTTC. Translation gives CASSPPGSFNEQFF. The full variable domain, in which reference TRBV28 and TRBJ2-1 provide the parts outside the CDR3, is DVKVTQSSRYLVKRTGEKVFLECVQDMDHENMFWYRQDPGLGLRLIYFSYDVKMKEKGDIPEGYSVSREKKERFSLILESASTNQTSMYLCASSPPGSFNEQFFGPGTRLTVL.

This clonotype came up a few times. The V and J genes are TRBV4-3 and TRBJ2-2, with D possibly TRBD1 on 7 matching bases. The ends were cut back, 4 bases at V and 4 bases at J, with 19 bases in the middle. There are 17 residues in the CDR3. Germline assignment: CDR1 LGHNA and CDR2 YSLEER. The CDR3 DNA reads TGCGCCAGCAGCCGATCCCTGACGCGGGACAGCACCGGGGAGCTGTTTTTT. Translation gives CASSRSLTRDSTGELFF.

Regarding this clonotype: Given a much more abundant clone one base away, this may be a read error. V and J are TRBV2 and TRBJ1-5; tentative D call: TRBD1 (5 bases). V dropped 1 base and J dropped 6 bases, with 13 bases sitting between them. The germline V gene encodes CDR1 SNHLY and CDR2 FYNNEI. This CDR3 region has 15 residues. CDR3 residues: CASSEVDMGSQPQHF. As DNA, the CDR3 is TGTGCCAGCAGTGAAGTGGACATGGGCAGTCAGCCCCAGCATTTT.